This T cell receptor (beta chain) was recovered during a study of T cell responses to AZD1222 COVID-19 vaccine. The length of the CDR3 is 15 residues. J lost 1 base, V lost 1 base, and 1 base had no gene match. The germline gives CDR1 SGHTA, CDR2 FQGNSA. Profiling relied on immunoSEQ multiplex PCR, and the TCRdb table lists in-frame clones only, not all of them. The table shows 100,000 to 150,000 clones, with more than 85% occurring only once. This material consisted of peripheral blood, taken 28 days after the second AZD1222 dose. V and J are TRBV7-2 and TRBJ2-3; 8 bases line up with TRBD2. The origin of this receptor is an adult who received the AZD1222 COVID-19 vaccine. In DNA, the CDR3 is TGTGCCAGCAGCTTAGTGACTAGCGGCACAGATACGCAGTATTTT. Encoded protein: CASSLVTSGTDTQYF.